Below are 8 T cell receptor beta chains sequenced from a single sample in a study of blood T cell repertoires in COVID-19. Only in-frame clones appear in the TCRdb table, and some are missing; sequencing was by immunoSEQ multiplex PCR. Of about 45,000 clones detected, 92% appear once; the ten largest clones hold about 12%. Input material: peripheral blood. All receptors derive from a human donor in a cohort sampled during active COVID-19.

This chain joins TRBV6-5 and TRBJ1-5, with TRBD1 matching over 7 bases. CDR1 MNHEY and CDR2 SVGAGI come from the germline V gene. The V gene end was trimmed by 6 bases and the J gene end by 4 bases; junction bases not matched to a gene: 6. The CDR3 contains 14 residues. The CDR3: CASSTGVGNQPQHF. DNA of the CDR3: TGTGCCAGCAGCACAGGGGTGGGAAATCAGCCCCAGCATTTT.

Here the CDR3 reads CASSLARGGTGELFF. The CDR3 nucleotides are TGTGCCAGCAGCTTGGCCCGGGGGGGGACCGGGGAGCTGTTTTTT. This sequence joins TRBV5-6 and TRBJ2-2; 8 positions agree with TRBD2. Germline CDR1 and CDR2: SGHDT and YYEEEE. This CDR3 has 15 residues. J lost 5 bases, V lost 0 bases, and 3 bases had no gene match.

This chain connects TRBV6-5 to TRBJ1-4; 9 positions match TRBD1. In germline, CDR1 is MNHEY, CDR2 SVGAGI. V dropped 6 bases and J dropped 8; count of bases not matched to a gene: 7. This CDR3 spans 14 amino acids. In nucleotides, the CDR3 is TGTGCCAGCAGCTTAAGGACAGGGGAGGAAAAACTGTTTTTT. Translating gives CASSLRTGEEKLFF.

This clone was observed a single time. This rearrangement joins TRBV19 to TRBJ1-2; TRBD1 might be the D (6 bases). The CDR3 has 14 residues. Trimming removed 7 bases from V and 2 bases from J, with 14 bases in between. CDR1 is LNHDA, CDR2 SQIVND, per germline (reference sequence). CDR3: CASKRDTANYGYTF. The DNA for the CDR3 is TGTGCCAGTAAGAGGGACACTGCAAACTATGGCTACACCTTC.

Only a few counts were recorded for this clone. The chain couples TRBV5-6 to TRBJ1-5; 9 bases are shared with TRBD1. The CDR3 contains 16 residues. Trimming cost V 4 bases and J 7 bases; bases outside gene matches: 12. The germline CDR1 and CDR2 sequences are SGHDT and YYEEEE. CDR3 bases: TGTGCCAGCAGCAGGGGACAGGGAACGTCAAGCCAGCCCCAGCATTTT. Translated, it gives CASSRGQGTSSQPQHF.

The J gene is TRBJ1-3, the V gene TRBV5-4; D uncertain. Trimming took 4 bases from V and 2 from J, leaving 13 bases between them. This CDR3 has 15 residues. Germline V gives CDR1 SGHNT, CDR2 YYREEE (reference sequence). CDR3 nucleotide sequence: TGTGCCAGCAGCCCTGGTTCAGGTCCTGGAAACACCATATATTTT. Amino acids: CASSPGSGPGNTIYF.

V gene TRBV3-1 (or the pseudogene TRBV3-2) combines with J gene TRBJ1-4, with 9 bases fitting TRBD1. The V gene end was trimmed by 5 bases and the J gene end by 7 bases; junction bases not matched to a gene: 8. The CDR3 extends over 15 amino acids. The germline CDR1 and CDR2 sequences are LGHDT and YNNKEL (reference sequence). Here the CDR3 DNA reads TGTGCCAGCAGCTCCCCGACAGGGGGAGGTGAAAAACTGTTTTTT. Its translation: CASSSPTGGGEKLFF.

There are a few counts of this clone. The gene calls are TRBV7-9 and TRBJ1-3; 7 bases map to TRBD1. CDR3 length: 16 residues. The trim removed 1 base at V and 0 bases at J, leaving 3 bases unmatched. CDR1 is SEHNR, CDR2 FQNEAQ, per germline (reference sequence). CDR3: CASSLEGTVSGNTIYF. The CDR3 coding sequence is TGTGCCAGCAGCTTAGAAGGGACAGTCTCTGGAAACACCATATATTTT.